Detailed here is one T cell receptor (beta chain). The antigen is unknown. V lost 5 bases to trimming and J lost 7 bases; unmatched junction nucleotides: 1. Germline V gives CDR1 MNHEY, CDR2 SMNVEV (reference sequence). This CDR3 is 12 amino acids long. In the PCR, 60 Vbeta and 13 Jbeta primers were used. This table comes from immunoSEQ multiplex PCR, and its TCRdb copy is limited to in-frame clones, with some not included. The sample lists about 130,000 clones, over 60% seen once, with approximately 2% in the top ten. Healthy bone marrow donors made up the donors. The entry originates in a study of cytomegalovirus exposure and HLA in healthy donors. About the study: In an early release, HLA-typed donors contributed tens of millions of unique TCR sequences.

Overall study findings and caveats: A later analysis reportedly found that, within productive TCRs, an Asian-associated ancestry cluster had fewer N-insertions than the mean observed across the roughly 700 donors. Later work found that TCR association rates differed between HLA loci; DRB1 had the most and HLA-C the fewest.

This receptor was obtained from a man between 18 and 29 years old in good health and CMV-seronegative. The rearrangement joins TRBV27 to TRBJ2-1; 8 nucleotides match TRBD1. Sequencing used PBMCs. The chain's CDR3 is CASSRQGNEQFF. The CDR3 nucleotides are TGTGCCAGCAGTCGACAGGGGAATGAGCAGTTCTTC.